The next 19 T cell receptor beta chains were all read from a single sample in a study of spatial heterogeneity in lung cancer. Study observations and caveats: Intratumoral expanded alpha and beta TCR counts were found to track tumor mutation counts.

TCRdb used MiXCR to reprocess the 5' RACE reads, holding one entry per CDR3 protein. This sample has approximately 6,000 distinct CDR3 sequences; approximately 26% occur once, and the top ten carry about 24%. These receptors lack a known antigen. Time point here: sample taken at primary tumor resection. Sequencing was performed on lung tumor tissue, taken at surgery. Every receptor here comes from a male donor with early-stage non-small cell lung cancer.

The genes are TRBV7-2 and TRBJ2-7; 9 nucleotides align to TRBD1. V gave up 4 bases and J gave up 0 bases; unmatched junction bases: 7. Germline V gene sequence: CDR1 SGHTA, CDR2 FQGNSA. This CDR3 region has 16 residues. CDR3 amino acids: CASSSQGTGSSYEQYF. CDR3 in DNA: TGTGCCAGCAGCTCACAGGGGACAGGGAGCTCCTACGAGCAGTACTTC. Supplemented by reference TRBV7-2 and TRBJ2-7, the full variable domain reads GAGVSQSPSNKVTEKGKDVELRCDPISGHTALYWYRQSLGQGLEFLIYFQGNSAPDKSGLPSDRFSAERTGGSVSTLTIQRTQQEDSAVYLCASSSQGTGSSYEQYFGPGTRLTVT.

This clonotype is large. V and J are TRBV28 and TRBJ2-2; 7 bases map to TRBD1. Germline lookup yields CDR1 MDHEN and CDR2 SYDVKM. V shed 4 bases and J 0 bases; nucleotides not matched to a gene: 8. This CDR3 comprises 17 residues. The CDR3 DNA reads TGTGCCAGCAGTTCTCTAGGGGGCCCAGCGAACACCGGGGAGCTGTTTTTT. It specifies CASSSLGGPANTGELFF. Filled out from reference TRBV28 and TRBJ2-2, the complete variable domain reads DVKVTQSSRYLVKRTGEKVFLECVQDMDHENMFWYRQDPGLGLRLIYFSYDVKMKEKGDIPEGYSVSREKKERFSLILESASTNQTSMYLCASSSLGGPANTGELFFGEGSRLTVL.

By share, this clonotype counts as medium-sized. This rearrangement joins TRBV29-1 to TRBJ1-2; TRBD1 is a possible D gene (5 bases). The germline gives CDR1 SQVTM, CDR2 ANQGSEA. V gave up 4 bases and J gave up 2 bases, with 14 bases separating them. The CDR3 runs 14 residues. CDR3 region: CSVVEGMGNYGYTF. CDR3 in DNA: TGCAGCGTTGTGGAGGGGATGGGGAACTATGGCTACACCTTC.

This clonotype has just a few counts. The chain is built from TRBV3-1 and TRBJ2-7, with 11 bases lining up with TRBD1. V was pared by 6 bases and J by 5 bases, with 9 bases of the junction left unmatched. The CDR3 totals 15 residues. Germline V lookup: CDR1 LGHDT, CDR2 YNNKEL (reference sequence). The CDR3 loop is CASSRIGQGAHEQYF. CDR3 DNA: TGTGCCAGCAGTCGGATCGGACAGGGGGCGCACGAGCAGTACTTC.

The chain employs TRBV20-1 and TRBJ2-7, with D tentatively TRBD2 (5 bases). CDR1 and CDR2 from the germline V gene are DFQATT and SNEGSKA (reference sequence). Between the trimmed V and J ends, which lost 0 bases and 2 bases, there was a span of 17 bases. The length of the CDR3 is 16 residues. CDR3 sequence reads: CSARDPHGLHPYEQYF. The CDR3 DNA is TGCAGTGCTAGAGACCCCCACGGACTCCACCCCTACGAGCAGTACTTC.

This clonotype came up a few times. The chain is built from TRBV10-3 and TRBJ2-3; 9 bases are shared with TRBD1. V lost 7 bases to trimming and J lost 1 base; unmatched junction nucleotides: 6. The CDR3 is made up of 15 amino acids. Germline values: CDR1 ENHRY, CDR2 SYGVKD. This CDR3 is CAINLGQGRTDTQYF. The CDR3 bases are TGTGCCATCAACTTGGGACAGGGCCGCACAGATACGCAGTATTTT.

The genes are TRBV5-1 and TRBJ2-2, with 7 bases matching TRBD1. This CDR3 region has 14 residues. J lost 4 bases, V lost 9 bases, and 9 bases had no gene match. The germline CDR1 and CDR2 sequences are SGHRS and YFSETQ. CDR3 DNA sequence: TGCGCCACCCGAGACAGGGTGGGCACCGGGGAGCTGTTTTTT. It is translated as CATRDRVGTGELFF.

The J gene is TRBJ2-2, the V gene TRBV19; 11 nucleotides line up with TRBD2. Germline-derived CDR1 and CDR2 are LNHDA and SQIVND (reference sequence). The length of the CDR3 is 12 residues. CDR3 coding DNA: TGTGCTAGCGGGAGGGGGGCCGGGGAGCTGTTTTTT. Translation: CASGRGAGELFF.

The V call is TRBV6-5, the J call TRBJ2-7, with 8 bases lining up with TRBD1. Losses at the gene ends were 10 bases for V and 5 bases for J; bases not matched to a gene: 13. CDR1 is MNHEY and CDR2 is SVGAGI in the germline V gene. The CDR3 consists of 14 residues. The CDR3 nucleotides are TGTGCCACCAGGCACCCACAGGGGGGAGACGAGCAGTACTTC. Its protein product is CATRHPQGGDEQYF.

The rearrangement joins TRBV11-2 to TRBJ2-5; 9 bases are a match to TRBD1. Unmatched junction bases numbered 1, after V lost 4 bases and J lost 1 base. The germline V gene encodes CDR1 SGHAT and CDR2 FQNNGV. This CDR3 spans 14 amino acids. Written as DNA, the CDR3 is TGTGCCAGCAGCTGGACAGGGGCCCAAGAGACCCAGTACTTC. Translating gives CASSWTGAQETQYF.

This chain joins TRBV25-1 and TRBJ2-1; no reliable D call. CDR3 length: 13 residues. Trimming pared 7 bases from V and 2 bases from J, leaving 9 bases between. The germline gives CDR1 MGHDK, CDR2 SYGVNS. The CDR3, as DNA: TGTGCCAGCACCCTTGGGGCCTACAATGAGCAGTTCTTC. Amino acid sequence: CASTLGAYNEQFF.

By share of the sample, this clonotype is medium-sized (0.01 to 0.1%). The chain is built from TRBV6-1 and TRBJ1-5; 7 bases map to TRBD1. The CDR3 is 13 amino acids. The germline gives CDR1 MNHNS, CDR2 SASEGT. With 2 bases clipped from V and 5 bases from J, the junction kept 0 bases outside the gene matches. CDR3 DNA: TGTGCCAGCAGTGAACAGGGGGATCAGCCCCAGCATTTT. This sequence encodes CASSEQGDQPQHF.

This clonotype was seen ten or more times. This chain links TRBV5-4 with TRBJ2-1; 11 positions match TRBD2. The germline gives CDR1 SGHNT, CDR2 YYREEE (reference sequence). The V and J ends lost 4 bases and 4 bases, in that order; junction bases with no gene match: 4. The CDR3 loop spans 15 amino acids. CDR3 region: CASSVGLAVYNEQFF. CDR3 in DNA: TGTGCCAGCAGCGTGGGACTAGCGGTTTACAATGAGCAGTTCTTC.

By its share, this clonotype is medium-sized. This chain links TRBV6-1 with TRBJ2-7, with D uncertain. V was pared by 9 bases and J by 5 bases, with 11 bases between. CDR1 and CDR2 from the germline V gene are MNHNS and SASEGT. This CDR3 is 11 amino acids long. CDR3 DNA: TGTGCCAGAGGCGAAGGCCACGAGCAGTACTTC. It codes for CARGEGHEQYF.

Judged by abundance, this clonotype is medium-sized (0.01 to 0.1%). This rearrangement joins TRBV16 to TRBJ1-1; no reliable D call. Deletions cut 1 base from V and 1 base from J, with 10 bases between. Germline V lookup: CDR1 KGHSY, CDR2 FQNENV. The CDR3 extends over 15 amino acids. This chain's CDR3 is CASSQFAGSNTEAFF. CDR3 nucleotides: TGTGCCAGCAGCCAATTTGCGGGATCGAACACTGAAGCTTTCTTT.

The V call is TRBV24-1, the J call TRBJ2-3, with TRBD1 matching over 7 bases. Per germline, CDR1 KGHDR and CDR2 SFDVKD. The CDR3 is 16 amino acids. The trim removed 1 base at V and 2 bases at J, leaving 5 bases unmatched. The CDR3 coding sequence is TGTGCCACCAGTGATTTAGGGGACAGATTCACAGATACGCAGTATTTT. Amino acids: CATSDLGDRFTDTQYF.

This clonotype is deemed medium-sized (0.01 to 0.1%). The chain has TRBV7-2 and TRBJ1-1; a possible D gene is TRBD1 (6 bases). CDR1 and CDR2 (germline): SGHTA, FQGNSA. The CDR3 is 13 amino acids. V lost 3 bases and J 7 bases, leaving 12 bases between the germline ends. CDR3 residues: CASSLRGDNEAFF. The CDR3 DNA sequence: TGTGCCAGCAGCTTGCGAGGGGACAATGAAGCTTTCTTT.

The chain recombines TRBV28 with TRBJ2-2; 9 bases fit TRBD2. CDR3 size: 16 residues. Looked up from germline, CDR1 is MDHEN and CDR2 is SYDVKM. V shed 10 bases, J shed 2 bases, and the junction held 11 bases outside the gene matches. Here the CDR3 reads CATAVGGLANTGELFF. In DNA, the CDR3 is TGTGCCACCGCAGTTGGGGGACTAGCAAACACCGGGGAGCTGTTTTTT.

This clonotype was counted ten times or more. The rearrangement joins TRBV27 to TRBJ2-1; 7 positions agree with TRBD2. Per germline, CDR1 MNHEY and CDR2 SMNVEV (reference sequence). CDR3 length equals 15 residues. The ends lost 2 bases at V and 9 bases at J; junction bases unmatched: 10. In nucleotides, the CDR3 is TGTGCCAGCAGTTTACAGGCTAGCGGAACATTTGAGCAGTTCTTC. Protein product: CASSLQASGTFEQFF.